This T cell receptor beta chain was documented in a study of shared clonotypes between healthy human individuals. Study-wide results and caveats: Rarefaction indicated that sorted-subset sequencing remained incomplete although depth was large.

Sequenced by immunoSEQ multiplex PCR; TCRdb stores in-frame clones only, minus some. Of some 1 million clones detected, around 74% appear once; the ten largest clones hold less than 1.5%. Note on this clone: Its antigen is still unknown.

The CDR3 extends over 13 amino acids. In germline, CDR1 is SGHRS, CDR2 YFSETQ. V gave up 1 base and J gave up 5 bases, with 9 bases separating them. The sequence was collected from a man aged 18 to 35 in good health. The sample comprised memory CD4+ T cells sorted from blood. This sample's subset: CD45RA-negative fraction. V gene TRBV5-1 combines with J gene TRBJ1-2; D is unclear. CDR3 amino acids: CASSLKAGYGYTF. In DNA, the CDR3 is TGCGCCAGCAGCTTGAAGGCAGGATATGGCTACACCTTC.